In its sample, the clone carrying this T cell receptor beta chain was seen many times. Its antigen is currently unknown. These data belong to a study of T cells in Graves' hyperthyroidism and ophthalmopathy. General study findings and limits: Expanded thyroid clonotypes (above 0.001) were mostly also found in blood. The model made its ophthalmopathy prediction, and onset followed a median around six months later.

This CDR3 spans 14 amino acids. Trimming left V 2 bases short and J 0 bases short, with 8 bases between. Germline V lookup: CDR1 SGHDT, CDR2 YYEEEE. Each patient was aged 18 to 65 and had newly diagnosed hyperthyroidism of under 2 months' duration. Based on clinical symptoms, serum thyroxine and TRAb, thyroid ultrasound and orbital computed tomography, diagnoses were reached. The source material, RNA transcripts, was used to amplify TCR beta CDR3 regions. A set of HTBI primers served as the primers for a first-round RT-PCR of the TCR CDR3. In TCRdb, the multiplex PCR reads were re-called with MiXCR into one record per CDR3 protein. The sample lists fewer than 600,000 distinct CDR3 sequences; 12% to 15% were seen once.

What was sequenced was blood. The TCR comes from a woman between 35 and 50 years old with Graves' hyperthyroidism. This rearrangement joins TRBV5-6 to TRBJ1-1; no clear D. DNA for the CDR3: TGTGCCAGCAGCTTAATTTCCTTGAACACTGAAGCTTTCTTT. Its protein product is CASSLISLNTEAFF.